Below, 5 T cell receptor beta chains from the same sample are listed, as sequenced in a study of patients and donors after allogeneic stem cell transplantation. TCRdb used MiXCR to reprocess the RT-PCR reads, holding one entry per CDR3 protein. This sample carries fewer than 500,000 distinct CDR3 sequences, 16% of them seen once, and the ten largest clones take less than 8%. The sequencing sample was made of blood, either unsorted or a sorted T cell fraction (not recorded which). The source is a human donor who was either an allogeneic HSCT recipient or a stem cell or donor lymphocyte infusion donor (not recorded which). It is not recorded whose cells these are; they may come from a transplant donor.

CDR3 nucleotide sequence: TGTGCCAGCTCTCCTAGGGACAGGGGCATTAATGAGCAGTTCTTC. This gives the protein CASSPRDRGINEQFF. This rearrangement joins TRBV18 to TRBJ2-1, with TRBD1 matching 10 bases. V lost 6 bases, J lost 7 bases, and 9 bases stayed unmatched. The CDR3 has 15 residues. Germline loops: CDR1 KGHSH, CDR2 LQKENI.

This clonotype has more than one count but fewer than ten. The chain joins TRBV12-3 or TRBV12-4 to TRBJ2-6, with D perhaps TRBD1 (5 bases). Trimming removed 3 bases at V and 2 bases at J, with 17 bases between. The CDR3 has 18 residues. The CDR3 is CASSFHQGGYTGANVLTF. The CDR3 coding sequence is TGTGCCAGCAGTTTCCATCAGGGTGGGTATACTGGGGCCAACGTCCTGACTTTC.

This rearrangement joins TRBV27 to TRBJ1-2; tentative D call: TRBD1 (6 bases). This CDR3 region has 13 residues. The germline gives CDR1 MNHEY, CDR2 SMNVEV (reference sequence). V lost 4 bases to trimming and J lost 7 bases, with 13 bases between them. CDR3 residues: CASSYRGASGYTF. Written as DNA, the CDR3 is TGTGCCAGCAGTTACCGGGGGGCGTCTGGCTACACCTTC.

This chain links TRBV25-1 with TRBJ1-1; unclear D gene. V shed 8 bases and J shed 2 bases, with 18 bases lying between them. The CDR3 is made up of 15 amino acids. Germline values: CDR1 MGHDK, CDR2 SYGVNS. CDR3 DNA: TGTGCCAGCCGGTCGATGGCTGGCCGCAACACTGAAGCTTTCTTT. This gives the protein CASRSMAGRNTEAFF.

CDR3 region: CASSLGGMRVNQPQHF. For the CDR3, the DNA is TGTGCCAGCAGTTTAGGTGGAATGAGAGTAAATCAGCCCCAGCATTTT. J is TRBJ1-5 and V is TRBV12-3 or TRBV12-4; no definite D call. Trimming shortened V by 1 base and J by 4 bases, and 14 bases separated the two germline ends. This CDR3 has 16 amino acids.